The clone carrying this T cell receptor (beta chain) was found a few times. Its antigen is not identified. Sequencing was performed with immunoSEQ multiplex PCR; in TCRdb, only in-frame clones are kept and a portion is missing. The data show just under 100,000 clones, about 88% seen once. This sample is drawn from a study of T cell responses to AZD1222 COVID-19 vaccine. This CDR3 has 12 residues. The germline V gene encodes CDR1 MNHEY and CDR2 SMNVEV (reference sequence). Deletions cut 8 bases from V and 3 bases from J, with 11 bases between. Whole-study results and caveats: Clonal diversity was possibly underestimated, and the donors were mostly white British, with more females. Only five to seven AZD1222 recipients tested seropositive at baseline.

This chain joins TRBV27 and TRBJ2-7; possible D gene TRBD2, 5 bases. The clonotype was recovered from an adult in good health. Specimen: peripheral blood, collected on day 0 of AZD1222 vaccination. The CDR3 spells CASPLAGYEQYF. The CDR3, as DNA: TGTGCCAGCCCCCTCGCGGGCTACGAGCAGTACTTC.